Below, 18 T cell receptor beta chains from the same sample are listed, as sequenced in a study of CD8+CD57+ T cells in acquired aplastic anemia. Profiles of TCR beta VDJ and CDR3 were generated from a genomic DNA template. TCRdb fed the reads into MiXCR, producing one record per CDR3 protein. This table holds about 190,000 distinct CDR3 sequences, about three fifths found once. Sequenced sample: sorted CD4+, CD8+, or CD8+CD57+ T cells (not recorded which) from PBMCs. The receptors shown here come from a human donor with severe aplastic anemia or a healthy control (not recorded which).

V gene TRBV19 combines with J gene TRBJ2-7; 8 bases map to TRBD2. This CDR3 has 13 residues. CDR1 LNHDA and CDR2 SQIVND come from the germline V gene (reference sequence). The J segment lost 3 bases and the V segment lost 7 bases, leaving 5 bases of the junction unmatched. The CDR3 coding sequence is TGTGCCAGTACCCAACGGGAGGGCTACGAGCAGTACTTC. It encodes CASTQREGYEQYF. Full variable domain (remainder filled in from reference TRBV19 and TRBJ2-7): DGGITQSPKYLFRKEGQNVTLSCEQNLNHDAMYWYRQDPGQGLRLIYYSQIVNDFQKGDIAEGYSVSREKKESFPLTVTSAQKNPTAFYLCASTQREGYEQYFGPGTRLTVT.

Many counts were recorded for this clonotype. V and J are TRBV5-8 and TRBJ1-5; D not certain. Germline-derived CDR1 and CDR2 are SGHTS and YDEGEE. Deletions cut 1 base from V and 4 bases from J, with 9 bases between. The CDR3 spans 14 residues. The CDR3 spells CASSLHGLNQPQHF. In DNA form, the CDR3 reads TGTGCCAGCAGCTTGCATGGACTGAATCAGCCCCAGCATTTT.

The CDR3 region has the DNA TGTGCCAGCACCGACGGTGGGCGGCACACCGGGGAGCTGTTTTTT. It specifies CASTDGGRHTGELFF. This chain uses TRBV25-1 with TRBJ2-2; D is unclear. CDR1 is MGHDK and CDR2 is SYGVNS in the germline V gene. The length of the CDR3 is 15 residues. Trimming removed 7 bases from V and 3 bases from J, with 15 bases in between.

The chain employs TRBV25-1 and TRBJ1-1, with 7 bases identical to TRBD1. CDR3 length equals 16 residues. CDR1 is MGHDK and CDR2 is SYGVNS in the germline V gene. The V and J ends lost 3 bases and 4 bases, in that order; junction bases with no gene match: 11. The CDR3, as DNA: TGTGCCAGCAGTGACCGCTCGACAGGGAGGAGCACTGAAGCTTTCTTT. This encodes CASSDRSTGRSTEAFF.

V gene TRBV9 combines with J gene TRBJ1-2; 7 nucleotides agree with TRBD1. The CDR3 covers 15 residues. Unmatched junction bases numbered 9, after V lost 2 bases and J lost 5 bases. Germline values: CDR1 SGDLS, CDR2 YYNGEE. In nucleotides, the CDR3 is TGTGCCAGCAGCGTGACAGGGACCGCCTTTTATGGCTACACCTTC. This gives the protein CASSVTGTAFYGYTF.

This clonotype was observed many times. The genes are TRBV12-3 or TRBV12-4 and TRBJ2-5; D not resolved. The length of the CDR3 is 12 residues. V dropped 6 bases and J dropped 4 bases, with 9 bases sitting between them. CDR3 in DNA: TGTGCCAGCAGGGGAATCTTAGAGACCCAGTACTTC. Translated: CASRGILETQYF.

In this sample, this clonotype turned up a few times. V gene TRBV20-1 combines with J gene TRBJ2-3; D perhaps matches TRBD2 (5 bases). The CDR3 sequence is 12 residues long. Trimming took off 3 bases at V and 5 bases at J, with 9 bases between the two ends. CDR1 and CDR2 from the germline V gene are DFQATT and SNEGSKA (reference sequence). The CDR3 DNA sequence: TGCAGTGCTAGGGAACTAGGAGATACGCAGTATTTT. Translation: CSARELGDTQYF.

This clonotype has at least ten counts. The CDR3, as DNA: TGTGCCAGCAGCTTAGGCGTAGGGGGCAGCTACAATGAGCAGTTCTTC. This gives the protein CASSLGVGGSYNEQFF. The gene calls are TRBV7-8 and TRBJ2-1; TRBD1 matches at 7 bases. With 1 base clipped from V and 3 bases from J, the junction kept 6 bases outside the gene matches. The length of the CDR3 is 16 residues. CDR1 and CDR2 from the germline V gene are SGHVS and FQNEAQ.

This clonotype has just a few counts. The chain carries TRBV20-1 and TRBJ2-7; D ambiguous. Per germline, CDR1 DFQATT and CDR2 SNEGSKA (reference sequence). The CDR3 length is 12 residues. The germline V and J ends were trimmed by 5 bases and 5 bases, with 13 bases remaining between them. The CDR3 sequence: CSAYGPFHEQYF. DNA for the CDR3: TGCAGTGCTTACGGACCGTTCCACGAGCAGTACTTC.

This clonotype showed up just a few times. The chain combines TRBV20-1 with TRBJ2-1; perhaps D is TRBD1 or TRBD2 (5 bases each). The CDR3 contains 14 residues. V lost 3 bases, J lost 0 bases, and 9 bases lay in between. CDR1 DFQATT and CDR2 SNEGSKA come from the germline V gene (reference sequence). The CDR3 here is CSASSGASYNEQFF. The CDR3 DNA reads TGCAGTGCTAGCTCCGGGGCCTCCTACAATGAGCAGTTCTTC.

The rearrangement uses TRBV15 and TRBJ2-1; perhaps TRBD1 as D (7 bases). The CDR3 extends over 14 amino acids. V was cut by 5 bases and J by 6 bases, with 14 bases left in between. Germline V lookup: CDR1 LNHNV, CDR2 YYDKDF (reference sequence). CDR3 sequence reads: CATSPQGGGNEQFF. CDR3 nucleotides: TGTGCCACCAGCCCCCAGGGGGGAGGCAATGAGCAGTTCTTC.

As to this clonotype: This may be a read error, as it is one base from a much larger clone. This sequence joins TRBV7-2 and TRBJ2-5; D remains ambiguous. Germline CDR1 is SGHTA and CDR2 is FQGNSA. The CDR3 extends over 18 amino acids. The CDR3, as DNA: TGTGCCAGCAGCCAAGATACGGCCCGCCACTTCAACCAAGAGACCCAGCACTTC. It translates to CASSQDTARHFNQETQHF.

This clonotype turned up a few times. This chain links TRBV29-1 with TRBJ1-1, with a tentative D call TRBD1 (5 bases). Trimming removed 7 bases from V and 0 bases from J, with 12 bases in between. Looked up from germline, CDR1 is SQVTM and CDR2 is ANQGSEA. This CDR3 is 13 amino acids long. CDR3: CSGRGHLNTEAFF. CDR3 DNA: TGCAGCGGTAGGGGTCACTTGAACACTGAAGCTTTCTTT.

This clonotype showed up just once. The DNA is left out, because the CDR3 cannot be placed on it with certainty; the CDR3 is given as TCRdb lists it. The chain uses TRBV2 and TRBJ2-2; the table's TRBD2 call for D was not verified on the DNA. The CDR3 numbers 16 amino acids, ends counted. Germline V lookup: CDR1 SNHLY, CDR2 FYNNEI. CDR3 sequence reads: CASLLGWEQYFGELFF.

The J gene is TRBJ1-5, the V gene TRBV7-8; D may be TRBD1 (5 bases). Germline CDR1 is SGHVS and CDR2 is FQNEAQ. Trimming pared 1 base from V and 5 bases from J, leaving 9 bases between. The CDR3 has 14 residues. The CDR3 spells CASSLGGTYQPQHF. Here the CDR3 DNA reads TGTGCCAGCAGCTTAGGCGGGACGTATCAGCCCCAGCATTTT.

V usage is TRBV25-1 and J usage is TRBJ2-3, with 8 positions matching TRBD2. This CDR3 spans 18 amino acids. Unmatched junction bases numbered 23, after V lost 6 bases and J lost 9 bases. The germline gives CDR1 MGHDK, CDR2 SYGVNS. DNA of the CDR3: TGTGCCAGCAGCCCGGGGGGGGCGGGGGGCCTCGGGCTAGGCACGCAGTATTTT. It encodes CASSPGGAGGLGLGTQYF.

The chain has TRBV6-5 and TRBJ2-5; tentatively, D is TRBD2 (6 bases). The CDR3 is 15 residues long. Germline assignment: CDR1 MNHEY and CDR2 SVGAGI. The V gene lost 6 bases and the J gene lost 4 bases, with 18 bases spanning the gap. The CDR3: CASSPSTSKRETQYF. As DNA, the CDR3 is TGTGCCAGCAGCCCCTCGACTAGTAAGAGAGAGACCCAGTACTTC.

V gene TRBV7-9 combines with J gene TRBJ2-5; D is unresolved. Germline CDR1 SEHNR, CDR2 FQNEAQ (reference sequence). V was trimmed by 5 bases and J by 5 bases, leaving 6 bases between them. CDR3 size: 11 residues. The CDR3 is CASSILETQYF. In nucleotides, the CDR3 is TGTGCCAGCAGCATACTTGAGACCCAGTACTTC.